These 7 T cell receptor beta chains came from one sample sequenced in a study of cytomegalovirus exposure and HLA in healthy donors. The PCR ran on 60 Vbeta and 13 Jbeta primers. The data were produced by immunoSEQ multiplex PCR, yet TCRdb's version contains in-frame clones alone and is incomplete. This table has over 100,000 clones, roughly 80% appearing once. The sample consisted of PBMCs. These receptor sequences come from a young man in good health and CMV-seronegative.

The V call is TRBV10-1, the J call TRBJ2-2; 8 bases line up with TRBD2. V trimming: 9 bases; J trimming: 5 bases; junction bases outside the gene matches: 5. The length of the CDR3 is 13 residues. Per the germline V gene, CDR1 is WNHNN and CDR2 is SYGVQD (reference sequence). CDR3 coding DNA: TGCGCCAGTAGCGGGGAGAGTACCGGGGAGCTGTTTTTT. Its translation is CASSGESTGELFF.

This clone has just a few counts. This chain joins TRBV10-1 and TRBJ2-5; 10 positions match TRBD1. Germline CDR1 and CDR2: WNHNN and SYGVQD (reference sequence). Trimming cost V 3 bases and J 5 bases; bases outside gene matches: 6. The CDR3 has 15 residues. CDR3 residues: CASSDRDRGGETQYF. For the CDR3, the DNA is TGCGCCAGCAGTGACCGGGACAGGGGTGGGGAGACCCAGTACTTC.

This chain joins TRBV9 and TRBJ1-1, with D perhaps matching TRBD1 (5 bases). From germline, CDR1 is SGDLS and CDR2 YYNGEE. There are 15 residues in the CDR3. Trimming took 0 bases from V and 7 from J, leaving 16 bases between them. CDR3 loop: CASSVATANRGEAFF. The CDR3 DNA is TGTGCCAGCAGCGTAGCCACAGCTAATAGGGGTGAAGCTTTCTTT.

The chain recombines TRBV11-2 with TRBJ1-6; the match to TRBD1 covers 8 bases. V lost 0 bases to trimming and J lost 10 bases; unmatched junction nucleotides: 8. This CDR3 contains 16 residues. The germline V gene has CDR1 SGHAT and CDR2 FQNNGV. The CDR3 is CASSLDWRQGWSPLHF. The CDR3 DNA reads TGTGCCAGCAGCTTAGATTGGCGACAGGGGTGGTCACCCCTCCACTTT.

V and J are TRBV28 and TRBJ1-1; D gene ambiguous. The CDR3 runs 14 residues. V was pared by 3 bases and J by 3 bases, with 11 bases between. Germline V gene data show CDR1 as MDHEN and CDR2 as SYDVKM. The CDR3: CASSLSFRDTEAFF. In DNA form, the CDR3 reads TGTGCCAGCAGTTTGTCATTCCGGGACACTGAAGCTTTCTTT.

CDR3 in amino acids: CASSLPGSNSPLHF. CDR3 nucleotide sequence: TGTGCCAGCAGTCTCCCGGGTAGTAATTCACCCCTCCACTTT. The rearrangement links TRBV6-6 to TRBJ1-6; D is undetermined. Germline V CDR1 and CDR2: MNHNY, SVGAGI (reference sequence). This CDR3 has 14 residues. Trimming pared 5 bases from V and 6 bases from J, leaving 11 bases between.

This chain uses TRBV14 with TRBJ1-6; D gene unclear. Per the germline V gene, CDR1 is SGHDN and CDR2 is FVKESK. Between the trimmed V and J ends, which lost 10 bases and 10 bases, there was a span of 8 bases. The CDR3 sequence is 10 residues long. This chain's CDR3 is CAIAGSPLHF. The CDR3 nucleotides read TGTGCCATTGCGGGGTCACCCCTCCACTTT.